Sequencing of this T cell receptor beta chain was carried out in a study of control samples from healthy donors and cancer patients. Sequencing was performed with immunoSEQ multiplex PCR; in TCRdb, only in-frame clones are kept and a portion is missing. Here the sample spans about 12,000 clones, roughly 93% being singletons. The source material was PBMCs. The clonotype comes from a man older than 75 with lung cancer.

The CDR3 region is CASSQGDLKTQYF. The CDR3 region has the DNA TGTGCCAGCAGCCAAGGGGACTTAAAGACCCAGTACTTC. This chain connects TRBV7-3 to TRBJ2-5; D possibly corresponds to TRBD2 (6 bases). The V gene lost 5 bases and the J gene lost 6 bases, with 13 bases spanning the gap. Germline CDR1 reads SGHTA; CDR2 reads FQGTGA. This CDR3 spans 13 amino acids.